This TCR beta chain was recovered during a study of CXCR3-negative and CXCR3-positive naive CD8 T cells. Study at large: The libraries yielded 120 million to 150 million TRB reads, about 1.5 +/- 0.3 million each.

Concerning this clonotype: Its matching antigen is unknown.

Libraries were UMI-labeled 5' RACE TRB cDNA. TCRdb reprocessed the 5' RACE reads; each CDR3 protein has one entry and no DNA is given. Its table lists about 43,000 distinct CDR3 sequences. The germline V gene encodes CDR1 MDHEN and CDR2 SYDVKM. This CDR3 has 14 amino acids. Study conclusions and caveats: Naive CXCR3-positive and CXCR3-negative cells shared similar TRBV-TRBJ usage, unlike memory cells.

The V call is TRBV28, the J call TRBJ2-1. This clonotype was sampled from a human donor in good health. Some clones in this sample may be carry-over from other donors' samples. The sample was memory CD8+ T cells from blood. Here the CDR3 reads CASSLGTTYDEQFF.